Listed below are T cell receptor beta chains from one sample, sequenced in a study of CD8 T cells in Susac syndrome. MiXCR was run by TCRdb on the immunoSEQ multiplex PCR reads, yielding one entry per CDR3 protein. Of approximately 57,000 distinct CDR3 sequences in the sample, 85% to 95% were seen once. The sample taken for sequencing was CD8+ T cells from PBMCs. These TCRs come from a human donor with Susac syndrome. Each CDR3 is given with its conserved first and last residue. The D gene is left open where the match is weak. Clone size is shown for a subset of rows, as once, few, many or a class of expanded clone.

J gene: TRBJ2-7
clone size: once
V gene: TRBV5-4
D gene: TRBD2
CDR3 DNA: TGTGCCAGCAGCTCTAAAGGTAGCGGGCCTCCCTACGAGCAGTACTTC
CDR3 protein: CASSSKGSGPPYEQYF

J gene: TRBJ2-1
clone size: -
V gene: TRBV20-1
D gene: TRBD1
CDR3 DNA: TGCAGTGCTAGAGATTTAAGGGACAGCGATTACAATGAGCAGTTCTTC
CDR3 protein: CSARDLRDSDYNEQFF

J gene: TRBJ2-3
clone size: -
V gene: TRBV20-1
D gene: -
CDR3 DNA: TGCAGTGCTAGAGATCTAGGGGAAGATACGCAGTATTTT
CDR3 protein: CSARDLGEDTQYF

J gene: TRBJ2-1
clone size: -
V gene: TRBV7-8
D gene: -
CDR3 DNA: TGTGCCAGCAGCTCAAGCATAGGGACAGAGCAGTTCTTC
CDR3 protein: CASSSSIGTEQFF

J gene: TRBJ1-2
clone size: -
V gene: TRBV2
D gene: -
CDR3 DNA: TGTGCCAGCTGGGGGGGAAGCGACTACACCTTC
CDR3 protein: CASWGGSDYTF

J gene: TRBJ2-3
clone size: -
V gene: TRBV9
D gene: -
CDR3 DNA: TGTGCCAGCGGACAGATCACAGATACGCAGTATTTT
CDR3 protein: CASGQITDTQYF

J gene: TRBJ1-1
clone size: -
V gene: TRBV12-3/TRBV12-4
D gene: -
CDR3 DNA: TGTGCCAGCAGTTTAGCGCTAGGGGAGAGCACTGAAGCTTTCTTT
CDR3 protein: CASSLALGESTEAFF

J gene: TRBJ2-7
clone size: -
V gene: TRBV9
D gene: -
CDR3 DNA: TGTGCCAGCAGCGTAATGGGAATCGACGAGCAGTACTTC
CDR3 protein: CASSVMGIDEQYF

J gene: TRBJ2-5
clone size: -
V gene: TRBV9
D gene: TRBD2
CDR3 DNA: TGTGCCAGCAGCGTTAGCGGGGGGGCCGGGGAGACCCAGTACTTC
CDR3 protein: CASSVSGGAGETQYF

J gene: TRBJ1-2
clone size: -
V gene: TRBV30
D gene: -
CDR3 DNA: TGTGCCTGGAGTGTAACCGGACTTCATGGCTACACCTTC
CDR3 protein: CAWSVTGLHGYTF

J gene: TRBJ2-3
clone size: -
V gene: TRBV12-3/TRBV12-4
D gene: -
CDR3 DNA: TGTGCCAGCAGTTTAGGAGGCGACTCCCGGACAGATACGCAGTATTTT
CDR3 protein: CASSLGGDSRTDTQYF

J gene: TRBJ1-5
clone size: -
V gene: TRBV6-5
D gene: -
CDR3 DNA: TGTGCCAGCAGTCAACATGGAAGCAATCAGCCCCAGCATTTT
CDR3 protein: CASSQHGSNQPQHF

J gene: TRBJ1-1
clone size: -
V gene: TRBV7-9
D gene: -
CDR3 DNA: TGTGCCAGCAGCTTAGCACAATCGAACACTGAAGCTTTCTTT
CDR3 protein: CASSLAQSNTEAFF

J gene: TRBJ1-2
clone size: -
V gene: TRBV29-1
D gene: -
CDR3 DNA: TGCAGCGTTGTTGCCAGGGCTGGCTACACCTTC
CDR3 protein: CSVVARAGYTF

J gene: TRBJ2-7
clone size: -
V gene: TRBV7-2
D gene: -
CDR3 DNA: TGTGCCAGCAGCTCGTCGGAGGGACACCCATTGCTCAGCTCCTACGAGCAGTACTTC
CDR3 protein: CASSSSEGHPLLSSYEQYF

J gene: TRBJ2-5
clone size: -
V gene: TRBV20-1
D gene: TRBD1
CDR3 DNA: TGCAGTGGTAGTAAAACCCATCGAGACAGGGGGCAGGGAGAGACCCAGTACTTC
CDR3 protein: CSGSKTHRDRGQGETQYF

J gene: TRBJ2-3
clone size: -
V gene: TRBV5-6
D gene: -
CDR3 DNA: TGTGCCAGCAGCTTTGCCCCGCAGGCCACAGATACGCAGTATTTT
CDR3 protein: CASSFAPQATDTQYF

J gene: TRBJ1-1
clone size: -
V gene: TRBV29-1
D gene: TRBD1
CDR3 DNA: TGCAGCGCTGGGGACAGTCGAGGCACTGAAGCTTTCTTT
CDR3 protein: CSAGDSRGTEAFF

J gene: TRBJ2-2
clone size: once
V gene: TRBV15
D gene: TRBD1
CDR3 DNA: TGTGCCACCAGCAGAGATTTCGGGACAGGGTCCGGGGAGCTGTTTTTT
CDR3 protein: CATSRDFGTGSGELFF

J gene: TRBJ2-1
clone size: -
V gene: TRBV9
D gene: TRBD2
CDR3 DNA: TGTGCCAGCAGCGTTGGGGGACTACTCCTGGATGAGCAGTTCTTC
CDR3 protein: CASSVGGLLLDEQFF

J gene: TRBJ1-3
clone size: -
V gene: TRBV20-1
D gene: -
CDR3 DNA: TGCAGTGCTAGTCCCCCAGTGGAAATGGGCACCATATATTTT
CDR3 protein: CSASPPVEMGTIYF

J gene: TRBJ1-1
clone size: -
V gene: TRBV29-1
D gene: TRBD1
CDR3 DNA: TGCAGCGTGGAACCGGGACAGGGGACCACTGAAGCTTTCTTT
CDR3 protein: CSVEPGQGTTEAFF

J gene: TRBJ2-2
clone size: -
V gene: TRBV7-9
D gene: TRBD1
CDR3 DNA: TGTGCCAGCAGCTCAACTACGGACAGGCCGAACACCGGGGAGCTGTTTTTT
CDR3 protein: CASSSTTDRPNTGELFF

J gene: TRBJ2-1
clone size: -
V gene: TRBV9
D gene: TRBD2
CDR3 DNA: TGTGCCAGCAGCGTAGCAAGAATAGCGGGGGGTTACAATGAGCAGTTCTTC
CDR3 protein: CASSVARIAGGYNEQFF

J gene: TRBJ2-7
clone size: once
V gene: TRBV4-3
D gene: -
CDR3 DNA: TGCGCCAGCAGCCACGGACAGAACTACGAGCAGTACTTC
CDR3 protein: CASSHGQNYEQYF

J gene: TRBJ2-5
clone size: few
V gene: TRBV6-1
D gene: -
CDR3 DNA: TGTGCCAGCACAAGGGGATTTGGGGAGACCCAGTACTTC
CDR3 protein: CASTRGFGETQYF

J gene: TRBJ2-1
clone size: once
V gene: TRBV27
D gene: -
CDR3 DNA: TGTGCCAGCAGTTTAGAGCAGGGGATGGGGGATGAGCAGTTCTTC
CDR3 protein: CASSLEQGMGDEQFF

J gene: TRBJ2-7
clone size: -
V gene: TRBV4-1
D gene: -
CDR3 DNA: TGCGCCAGCAGCGACGGGGGCCATGAGTCCTACTACGAGCAGTACTTC
CDR3 protein: CASSDGGHESYYEQYF

J gene: TRBJ1-6
clone size: -
V gene: TRBV7-2
D gene: -
CDR3 DNA: TGTGCCAGCAGCTCCCGTAATTCACCCCTCCACTTT
CDR3 protein: CASSSRNSPLHF

J gene: TRBJ2-3
clone size: -
V gene: TRBV5-4
D gene: -
CDR3 DNA: TGTGCCAGCAGCTTGGATCAGGTGCTACCCACAGATACGCAGTATTTT
CDR3 protein: CASSLDQVLPTDTQYF

J gene: TRBJ2-7
clone size: -
V gene: TRBV20-1
D gene: -
CDR3 DNA: TGCAGTGCTAGAGCCCCCCCCTCGCACAGAGTAATCTCCTACGAGCAGTACTTC
CDR3 protein: CSARAPPSHRVISYEQYF

J gene: TRBJ2-7
clone size: -
V gene: TRBV19
D gene: -
CDR3 DNA: TGTGCCAGTAGTGGAGGGATCGAGCAGTACTTC
CDR3 protein: CASSGGIEQYF

J gene: TRBJ2-3
clone size: -
V gene: TRBV28
D gene: TRBD2
CDR3 DNA: TGTGCCAGCACCTCCGCGGGGGGCACAGATACGCAGTATTTT
CDR3 protein: CASTSAGGTDTQYF

J gene: TRBJ1-6
clone size: -
V gene: TRBV25-1
D gene: -
CDR3 DNA: TGTGCCAGCAGTGAAGAACAGTGGAATTCACCCCTCCACTTT
CDR3 protein: CASSEEQWNSPLHF

J gene: TRBJ2-5
clone size: -
V gene: TRBV21-1
D gene: -
CDR3 DNA: TGTGCCAGCGTACCCGTGGCTAGCGGGGGAGAGACCCAGTACTTC
CDR3 protein: CASVPVASGGETQYF

J gene: TRBJ2-7
clone size: -
V gene: TRBV9
D gene: TRBD1
CDR3 DNA: TGTGCCAGCAGTACCTGGGACAGGGGGCCCTACGAGCAGTACTTC
CDR3 protein: CASSTWDRGPYEQYF

J gene: TRBJ1-1
clone size: -
V gene: TRBV7-3
D gene: -
CDR3 DNA: TGTGCCAGCAGCTTAGGGGCAGGGGATAAAGCTTTCTTT
CDR3 protein: CASSLGAGDKAFF

J gene: TRBJ1-6
clone size: once
V gene: TRBV20-1
D gene: -
CDR3 DNA: TGCAGTGCTAGCTACAGGGCGGCCTATAATTCACCCCTCCACTTT
CDR3 protein: CSASYRAAYNSPLHF